This T cell receptor beta chain emerged from a study of regulatory T cells in long-lasting Graves disease. There are many counts of this clonotype. Time point denoted: newly diagnosed GD, antithyroid drugs for less than 3 months. The TCR library was made from RNA extracted from PBMCs. Arm-PCR of CDR3 regions and iRepertoire HTBI primers were used to build TCR beta libraries. From the multiplex PCR reads, TCRdb called clonotypes with MiXCR, one entry per CDR3 protein. The sample includes hundreds of thousands of distinct CDR3 sequences, more than 15% seen only once; the top ten take 12%. Another study also made use of these data, one on T cells in Graves' hyperthyroidism and ophthalmopathy.

This TCR derives from a man between 18 and 29 years old with Graves disease. The material sequenced was peripheral blood mononuclear cells (PBMCs), taken at new diagnosis, from a patient treated with antithyroid drugs.

Here the CDR3 DNA reads TGTGCCAGCAGCTTAGGGGTTGGAGCGGGAGCAGAGCAGTTCTTC. This gives the protein CASSLGVGAGAEQFF. The chain employs TRBV7-9 and TRBJ2-1; TRBD2 aligns across 8 bases. Germline assignment: CDR1 SEHNR and CDR2 FQNEAQ (reference sequence). The CDR3 loop spans 15 amino acids. The V segment lost 1 base and the J segment 10 bases; nucleotides outside the gene matches: 9.